Listed below are T cell receptor beta chains from one sample, sequenced in a study of T cells after yellow fever vaccination. TCRdb reanalysed the 5' RACE reads using MiXCR and keeps one entry per CDR3 protein. The sample consists of approximately 550,000 distinct CDR3 sequences, roughly 21% of them appearing once. Sequences were derived from PBMCs, sampled 15 days after the yellow fever booster vaccination. These receptors were collected from a man aged 25 to 45 who received the YFV17D yellow fever vaccine. Both conserved end residues are part of each CDR3. A D gene is named only where the DNA matches it firmly. Size is omitted from some rows. Given values are once, few, many or a class for expanded clones.

j_call | v_call | clone_size | d_call | cdr3_aa | cdr3_nt
TRBJ2-7 | TRBV20-1 | NA | NA | CSAYDKSYEQYF | TGCAGTGCCTACGACAAATCCTACGAGCAGTACTTC
TRBJ2-4 | TRBV12-3/TRBV12-4 | many | NA | CASSLWGGADKNIQYF | TGTGCCAGCAGTTTATGGGGCGGGGCGGACAAAAACATTCAGTACTTC
TRBJ1-1 | TRBV12-3/TRBV12-4 | NA | NA | CASYRYEAFF | TGTGCCAGCTATAGATATGAAGCTTTCTTT
TRBJ2-6 | TRBV9 | NA | TRBD2 | CASSVVSGRFFAGANVLTF | TGTGCCAGCAGCGTAGTCAGCGGGAGGTTCTTCGCTGGGGCCAACGTCCTGACTTTC
TRBJ2-1 | TRBV11-2 | NA | NA | CASSLDASGHEQFF | TGTGCCAGCAGCTTAGACGCTAGTGGCCATGAGCAGTTCTTC
TRBJ2-2 | TRBV6-1 | NA | TRBD2 | CASSAPGGVTGELFF | TGTGCCAGCAGTGCCCCGGGGGGTGTTACCGGGGAGCTGTTTTTT
TRBJ2-7 | TRBV27 | few | TRBD2 | CASSLESSGSRAYEQYF | TGTGCCAGCAGTTTAGAGTCTAGCGGGAGTCGCGCCTACGAGCAGTACTTC
TRBJ1-2 | TRBV7-9 | few | NA | CASSYQNPNYGYTF | TGTGCCAGCAGCTATCAGAACCCTAACTATGGCTACACCTTC
TRBJ2-4 | TRBV11-2 | few | TRBD1 | CASSDSGQRGNIQYF | TGTGCCAGCAGCGACTCGGGACAGCGCGGAAACATTCAGTACTTC
TRBJ2-5 | TRBV6-2/TRBV6-3 | NA | NA | CASSYNRETQYF | TGTGCCAGCAGTTACAACAGGGAGACCCAGTACTTC
TRBJ2-1 | TRBV5-1 | NA | TRBD2 | CASSLEGSGSSYNEQFF | TGCGCCAGCAGCTTGGAGGGGAGCGGGAGCTCCTACAATGAGCAGTTCTTC
TRBJ2-3 | TRBV12-3/TRBV12-4 | NA | NA | CASSPVVTSTDTQYF | TGTGCCAGCAGTCCCGTTGTGACTAGCACAGATACGCAGTATTTT
TRBJ2-7 | TRBV20-1 | NA | NA | CSAREGPKGSYEQYF | TGCAGTGCTAGAGAGGGACCCAAGGGCTCCTACGAGCAGTACTTC
TRBJ2-2 | TRBV5-5 | few | TRBD2 | CASSLLALEGELFF | TGTGCCAGCAGCTTACTAGCGCTTGAAGGGGAGCTGTTTTTT
TRBJ2-7 | TRBV5-1 | few | NA | CASSPRATRVSEQYF | TGCGCCAGCAGCCCAAGGGCGACTAGAGTCTCCGAGCAGTACTTC
TRBJ2-1 | TRBV24-1 | many | NA | CAVRGRNYNEQFF | TGTGCCGTTCGAGGGCGAAACTACAATGAGCAGTTCTTC
TRBJ2-1 | TRBV7-8 | NA | TRBD2 | CASSKGLAGSSYNEQFF | TGTGCCAGCAGCAAGGGACTAGCGGGATCCTCCTACAATGAGCAGTTCTTC
TRBJ2-7 | TRBV9 | NA | TRBD1 | CASSGYDRAAQYF | TGTGCCAGCAGCGGCTACGACAGGGCCGCGCAGTACTTC
TRBJ2-6 | TRBV5-1 | few | TRBD1 | CASSLVQGSGANVLTF | TGCGCCAGCAGCTTGGTACAGGGGTCTGGGGCCAACGTCCTGACTTTC
TRBJ2-3 | TRBV7-8 | NA | NA | CASSLRARNTDTQYF | TGTGCCAGCAGCCTGCGCGCCCGGAACACAGATACGCAGTATTTT
TRBJ2-5 | TRBV5-1 | NA | NA | CASSLPPLWEQETQYF | TGCGCCAGCAGCTTGCCCCCCCTATGGGAGCAAGAGACCCAGTACTTC
TRBJ2-7 | TRBV20-1 | once | TRBD1 | CSALEGAAFEQYF | TGCAGTGCTTTAGAGGGGGCAGCCTTCGAGCAGTACTTC
TRBJ2-5 | TRBV7-2 | few | TRBD2 | CASTRTSGETQYF | TGTGCCAGCACCCGGACTAGCGGCGAGACCCAGTACTTC
TRBJ1-2 | TRBV3-1 | NA | NA | CASSHAPVGGYTF | TGTGCCAGCAGCCACGCCCCGGTCGGTGGCTACACCTTC
TRBJ2-2 | TRBV5-6 | NA | NA | CASSLAARVTGELFF | TGTGCCAGCAGCTTGGCAGCGAGGGTCACCGGGGAGCTGTTTTTT
TRBJ2-7 | TRBV6-2/TRBV6-3 | NA | TRBD2 | CASSYSQLLAGISEQYF | TGTGCCAGCAGTTACTCCCAGCTCCTAGCGGGAATTTCCGAGCAGTACTTC
TRBJ2-1 | TRBV24-1 | NA | NA | CATSDLTLPTKEQFF | TGTGCCACCAGTGATTTGACCCTTCCGACGAAGGAGCAGTTCTTC
TRBJ2-3 | TRBV20-1 | few | NA | CSASGPFTDTQYF | TGCAGTGCTTCAGGCCCGTTCACAGATACGCAGTATTTT
TRBJ2-1 | TRBV11-2 | few | TRBD2 | CASSLEREGPNEQFF | TGTGCCAGCAGCTTAGAGCGGGAGGGCCCCAATGAGCAGTTCTTC
TRBJ2-1 | TRBV4-3 | NA | TRBD2 | CASSQDTAGAYNEQFF | TGCGCCAGCAGCCAAGATACAGCGGGGGCCTACAATGAGCAGTTCTTC
TRBJ2-5 | TRBV5-1 | few | TRBD1 | CASSITGTGAETQYF | TGCGCCAGCAGCATTACCGGGACAGGGGCCGAGACCCAGTACTTC
TRBJ2-1 | TRBV7-2 | NA | TRBD2 | CASSLASGTSRRGEQFF | TGTGCCAGCAGCTTAGCGTCCGGGACTAGCAGGAGAGGTGAGCAGTTCTTC
TRBJ2-5 | TRBV5-1 | NA | NA | CASSRGRFGQETQYF | TGCGCCAGCAGCCGCGGACGGTTCGGACAGGAGACCCAGTACTTC
TRBJ2-5 | TRBV28 | few | NA | CASTLGAAGFWETQYF | TGTGCCAGCACCCTGGGGGCGGCAGGGTTTTGGGAGACCCAGTACTTC
TRBJ2-7 | TRBV5-1 | NA | NA | CASSCERESICSEQYF | TGCGCCAGCAGCTGTGAACGGGAGTCCATCTGCTCCGAGCAGTACTTC
TRBJ2-1 | TRBV11-1 | many | TRBD2 | CASSPHAGLAGGPRDEQFF | TGTGCCAGCAGCCCCCATGCGGGACTAGCGGGAGGGCCGAGGGATGAGCAGTTCTTC
TRBJ1-1 | TRBV20-1 | NA | NA | CSARPDQAGAFF | TGCAGTGCACGCCCCGACCAGGCGGGGGCTTTCTTT
TRBJ2-3 | TRBV4-3 | many | NA | CASSLNALGADTQYF | TGCGCCAGCAGCCTGAACGCCCTGGGGGCAGATACGCAGTATTTT
TRBJ1-2 | TRBV5-1 | many | NA | CASSLGGSYGYTF | TGCGCCAGCAGCTTGGGCGGCTCCTATGGCTACACCTTC
TRBJ2-7 | TRBV27 | few | NA | CASSFGAEVHEQYF | TGTGCCAGCAGTTTTGGAGCGGAGGTCCACGAGCAGTACTTC
TRBJ1-1 | TRBV5-6 | few | TRBD1 | CASSQGQGDTEAFF | TGTGCCAGCAGCCAGGGACAGGGTGACACTGAAGCTTTCTTT
TRBJ2-1 | TRBV28 | few | NA | CASSSLAPYNEQFF | TGTGCCAGCAGTTCTCTGGCTCCCTACAATGAGCAGTTCTTC
TRBJ2-1 | TRBV20-1 | few | TRBD2 | CSAWTSGGNEQFF | TGCAGTGCCTGGACTAGCGGGGGCAATGAGCAGTTCTTC
TRBJ2-3 | TRBV11-2 | NA | TRBD2 | CASSLVTSGRWDTQYF | TGTGCCAGCAGCTTAGTCACTAGCGGGAGGTGGGATACGCAGTATTTT
TRBJ2-1 | TRBV20-1 | NA | NA | CSARDPAGFFNEQFF | TGCAGTGCTAGAGATCCGGCGGGTTTTTTCAATGAGCAGTTCTTC
TRBJ2-3 | TRBV6-2/TRBV6-3 | few | NA | CASTETYRGLTDTQYF | TGTGCCAGCACCGAGACCTACCGTGGCCTCACAGATACGCAGTATTTT
TRBJ1-5 | TRBV7-2 | few | TRBD1 | CASGSPGGQPQHF | TGTGCCAGCGGATCTCCAGGGGGTCAGCCCCAGCATTTT
TRBJ2-3 | TRBV11-2 | NA | TRBD2 | CASSLSRLATDTQYF | TGTGCCAGCAGCTTATCGCGACTAGCCACAGATACGCAGTATTTT
TRBJ2-7 | TRBV7-8 | few | NA | CASSFSPPEQYF | TGTGCCAGCAGCTTCAGCCCACCCGAGCAGTACTTC
TRBJ2-7 | TRBV6-2/TRBV6-3 | NA | NA | CASSYHEYYEQYF | TGTGCCAGCAGTTATCACGAATACTACGAGCAGTACTTC
TRBJ1-2 | TRBV29-1 | NA | NA | CSVEGTNCGYTF | TGCAGCGTCGAGGGAACCAACTGTGGCTACACCTTC
TRBJ2-7 | TRBV18 | NA | TRBD2 | CATSAGPYEQYF | TGTGCCACCTCAGCGGGGCCCTACGAGCAGTACTTC
TRBJ2-1 | TRBV11-1 | many | NA | CASSSGGTYNEQFF | TGTGCCAGCAGCTCGGGCGGGACTTACAATGAGCAGTTCTTC
TRBJ1-3 | TRBV7-2 | NA | TRBD1 | CASSFGTGSGNTIYF | TGTGCCAGCAGCTTTGGGACAGGGTCTGGAAACACCATATATTTT
TRBJ2-2 | TRBV3-1 | NA | TRBD2 | CASSQGLAFTGELFF | TGTGCCAGCAGCCAAGGACTAGCATTCACCGGGGAGCTGTTTTTT
TRBJ2-7 | TRBV6-5 | few | TRBD1 | CASSYPSGQGKWEQYF | TGTGCCAGCAGTTACCCGTCCGGACAGGGAAAGTGGGAGCAGTACTTC
TRBJ2-7 | TRBV7-2 | NA | NA | CASSLGHPGYEQYF | TGTGCCAGCAGCCTAGGACATCCAGGCTACGAGCAGTACTTC
TRBJ2-4 | TRBV6-1 | few | NA | CASSPHRLAKNIQYF | TGTGCCAGCAGTCCACATCGGCTAGCCAAAAACATTCAGTACTTC
TRBJ2-5 | TRBV5-1 | few | TRBD1 | CASGQGGRETQYF | TGCGCCAGCGGACAGGGGGGACGGGAGACCCAGTACTTC
TRBJ2-7 | TRBV19 | NA | TRBD2 | CASSIVALAGGSYEQYF | TGTGCCAGTAGTATAGTTGCCCTAGCGGGAGGATCCTACGAGCAGTACTTC